This TCR beta chain stems from a study of blood T cell repertoires in COVID-19. The V and J ends lost 4 bases and 2 bases, in that order; junction bases with no gene match: 5. The CDR3 runs to 16 residues. Germline V gene data show CDR1 as MGHRA and CDR2 as YSYEKL. The data were produced by immunoSEQ multiplex PCR, yet TCRdb's version contains in-frame clones alone and is incomplete. The sample yields fewer than 300,000 clones, 65% to 85% seen once. What was sequenced was peripheral blood. This TCR derives from a man aged 80 or over with acute or convalescent COVID-19. This chain connects TRBV4-1 to TRBJ2-3; 11 bases line up with TRBD2. CDR3 residues: CASSLRLAGNTDTQYF. The CDR3 coding sequence is TGCGCCAGCAGCCTGAGACTAGCGGGAAACACAGATACGCAGTATTTT.